This is a list of T cell receptor beta chains from one sample in a study of Ad26.COV2.S vaccination and SARS-CoV-2 variants. Measured with immunoSEQ multiplex PCR; TCRdb has only the in-frame clones, and not every one. The repertoire holds 250,000 to 300,000 clones, with around 87% as singletons. The specimen comprised peripheral blood, sampled in a trial of Ad26.COV2.S vaccine versus placebo. The receptor source for this set is a person aged 18-60 years who received the Ad26.COV2.S COVID-19 vaccine or a placebo. CDR3s include the opening cysteine and the closing phenylalanine or tryptophan. Fields, in order: V gene, J gene, D gene, clone size, CDR3 protein, CDR3 DNA. D genes are given only for firm matches. Rows may omit the clone size; those that give it use once, few, many or a size class.

TRBV11-2	TRBJ2-2	TRBD2	-	CASSQWSSGGIGELFF	TGTGCCAGCAGCCAATGGAGTAGCGGGGGAATCGGGGAGCTGTTTTTT
TRBV7-2	TRBJ2-7	-	-	CASSLSPRTYEQYF	TGTGCCAGCAGCTTAAGTCCTAGGACCTACGAGCAGTACTTC
TRBV7-2	TRBJ1-6	-	once	CATKQASSYNSPLHF	TGTGCCACCAAACAGGCGAGCTCCTATAATTCACCCCTCCACTTT
TRBV2	TRBJ1-2	TRBD1	-	CASGTGQYGYTF	TGTGCCAGCGGGACAGGGCAATATGGCTACACCTTC
TRBV30	TRBJ2-7	TRBD2	once	CAWSVQVLAVEQYF	TGTGCCTGGAGTGTACAGGTACTAGCGGTCGAGCAGTACTTC
TRBV5-4	TRBJ1-2	-	-	CASSLGDRNYGYTF	TGTGCCAGCAGCTTGGGAGATCGGAACTATGGCTACACCTTC
TRBV27	TRBJ2-1	-	-	CASSLGPWNEQFF	TGTGCCAGCAGTCTTGGGCCCTGGAATGAGCAGTTCTTC
TRBV12-5	TRBJ2-1	TRBD2	-	CASGLGTGGAYNEQFF	TGTGCTAGTGGTTTGGGCACGGGGGGTGCCTACAATGAGCAGTTCTTC
TRBV25-1	TRBJ2-7	-	-	CASRTNSYEQYF	TGTGCCAGCAGGACAAATAGTTACGAGCAGTACTTC
TRBV5-1	TRBJ1-2	-	few	CASTLGRDGYTF	TGCGCCAGCACCCTTGGAAGGGATGGCTACACCTTC
TRBV2	TRBJ2-4	TRBD2	-	CASSEREGLFIQYF	TGTGCCAGCAGTGAGCGGGAGGGGCTTTTCATTCAGTACTTC
TRBV7-8	TRBJ2-1	TRBD2	few	CASSLASGLAGRLWSYNEQFF	TGTGCCAGCAGCTTAGCCTCGGGACTAGCGGGGCGTTTGTGGTCCTACAATGAGCAGTTCTTC
TRBV28	TRBJ1-1	-	-	CASSSPLLGGTEAFF	TGTGCCAGCAGTTCCCCGCTCTTAGGGGGCACTGAAGCTTTCTTT
TRBV18	TRBJ2-7	TRBD1	-	CASSPGTDYEQYF	TGTGCCAGCTCACCAGGGACAGACTACGAGCAGTACTTC
TRBV11-2	TRBJ2-3	-	-	CASRRGQTQYF	TGTGCCAGCAGGCGAGGACAGACGCAGTATTTT
TRBV27	TRBJ2-1	TRBD2	-	CASSLAGDYNEQFF	TGTGCCAGCAGTTTGGCGGGGGATTACAATGAGCAGTTCTTC
TRBV19	TRBJ2-2	-	-	CASRGWSDTGELFF	TGTGCCAGTAGGGGGTGGTCGGACACCGGGGAGCTGTTTTTT